This TCR beta chain was obtained from a study of radiation and T cells in renal cell carcinoma. Sequenced by immunoSEQ multiplex PCR; TCRdb stores in-frame clones only, minus some. Found here are 110,000 to 150,000 clones, 70% to 90% of them singletons; the top ten hold about 12%. Trimming removed 0 bases from V and 0 bases from J; junction bases left unmatched: 5. The CDR3 contains 16 residues. From germline, CDR1 is SGHRS and CDR2 YFSETQ. Note on this clone: What it binds is unknown.

As to time point: baseline pretreatment blood. Described treatment: 15 Gy SBRT to primary tumor, nephrectomy 4 weeks later. Broader study findings: From baseline, blood top tumor clonotypes peaked at 2 weeks post-radiation.

Sequences were derived from blood, sampled from a patient whose treatment included radiotherapy and nephrectomy. This TCR came from a woman aged 45-60 years with renal cell carcinoma. J is TRBJ1-1 and V is TRBV5-1; 7 nucleotides match TRBD1. The CDR3 protein is CASSLGQGVMNTEAFF. CDR3 sequence (DNA): TGCGCCAGCAGCTTGGGACAGGGAGTCATGAACACTGAAGCTTTCTTT.